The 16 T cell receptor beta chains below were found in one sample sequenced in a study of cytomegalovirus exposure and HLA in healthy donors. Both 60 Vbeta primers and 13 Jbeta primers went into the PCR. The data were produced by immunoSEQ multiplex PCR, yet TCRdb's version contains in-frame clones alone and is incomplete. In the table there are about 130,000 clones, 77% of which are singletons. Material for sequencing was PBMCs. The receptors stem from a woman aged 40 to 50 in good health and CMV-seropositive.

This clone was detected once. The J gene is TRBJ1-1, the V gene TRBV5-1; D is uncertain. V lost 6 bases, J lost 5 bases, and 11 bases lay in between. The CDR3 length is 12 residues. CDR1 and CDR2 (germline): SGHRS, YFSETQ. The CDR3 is CASNRPGTEAFF. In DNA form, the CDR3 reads TGCGCCAGCAACCGTCCGGGTACTGAAGCTTTCTTT.

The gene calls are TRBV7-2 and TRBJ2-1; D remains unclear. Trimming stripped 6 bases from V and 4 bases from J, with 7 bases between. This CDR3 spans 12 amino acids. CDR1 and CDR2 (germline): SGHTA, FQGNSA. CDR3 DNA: TGTGCCAGCAGTCCTACGTACAATGAGCAGTTCTTC. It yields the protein CASSPTYNEQFF.

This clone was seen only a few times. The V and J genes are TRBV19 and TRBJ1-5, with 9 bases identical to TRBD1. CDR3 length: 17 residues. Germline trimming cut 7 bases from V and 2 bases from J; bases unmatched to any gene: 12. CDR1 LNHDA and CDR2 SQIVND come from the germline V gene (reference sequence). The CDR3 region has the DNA TGTGCCAGTACCATGGGACCGGGACAGGGAGGCAATCAGCCCCAGCATTTT. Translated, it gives CASTMGPGQGGNQPQHF.

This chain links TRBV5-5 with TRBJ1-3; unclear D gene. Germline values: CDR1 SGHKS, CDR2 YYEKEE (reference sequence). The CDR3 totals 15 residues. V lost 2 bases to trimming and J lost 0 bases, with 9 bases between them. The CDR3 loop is CASSLAVNSGNTIYF. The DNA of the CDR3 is TGTGCCAGCAGCTTAGCCGTGAACTCTGGAAACACCATATATTTT.

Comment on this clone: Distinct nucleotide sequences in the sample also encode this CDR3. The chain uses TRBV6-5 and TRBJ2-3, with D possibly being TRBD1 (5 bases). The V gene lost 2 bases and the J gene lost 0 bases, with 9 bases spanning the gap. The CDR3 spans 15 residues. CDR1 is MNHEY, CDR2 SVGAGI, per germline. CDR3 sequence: CASSYRGSSTDTQYF. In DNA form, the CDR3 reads TGTGCCAGCAGTTACAGGGGCTCTAGCACAGATACGCAGTATTTT.

CDR3 sequence: CSVDPNRGGGETQYF. The CDR3 DNA follows: TGCAGCGTTGATCCCAACAGGGGTGGAGGGGAGACCCAGTACTTC. The chain recombines TRBV29-1 with TRBJ2-5; D possibly corresponds to TRBD1 (7 bases). Germline lookup yields CDR1 SQVTM and CDR2 ANQGSEA. Trimming cost V 3 bases and J 5 bases, with 19 bases left between them. The CDR3 consists of 15 residues.

The CDR3 reads CASSSQGESYNEQFF. As DNA, the CDR3 is TGCGCCAGCAGCTCCCAGGGGGAATCCTACAATGAGCAGTTCTTC. The V call is TRBV5-1, the J call TRBJ2-1, with TRBD1 matching 7 bases. This CDR3 is 15 amino acids long. The junction had 4 bases not matched to a gene; V was cut back by 3 bases and J by 1 base. The V gene's germline CDR1 is SGHRS and CDR2 YFSETQ.

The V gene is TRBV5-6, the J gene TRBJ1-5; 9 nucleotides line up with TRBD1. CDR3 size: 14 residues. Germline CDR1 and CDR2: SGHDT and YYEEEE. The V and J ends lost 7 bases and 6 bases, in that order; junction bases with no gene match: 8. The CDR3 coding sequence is TGTGCCAGCCCCCGGGACAGGGAGGTTCAGCCCCAGCATTTT. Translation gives CASPRDREVQPQHF.

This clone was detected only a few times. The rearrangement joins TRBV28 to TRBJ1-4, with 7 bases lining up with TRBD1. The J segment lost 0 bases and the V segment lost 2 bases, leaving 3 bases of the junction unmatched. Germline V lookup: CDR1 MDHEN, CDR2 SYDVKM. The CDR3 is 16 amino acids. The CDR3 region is CASSLMGQSTNEKLFF. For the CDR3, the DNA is TGTGCCAGCAGTTTAATGGGACAGTCAACTAATGAAAAACTGTTTTTT.

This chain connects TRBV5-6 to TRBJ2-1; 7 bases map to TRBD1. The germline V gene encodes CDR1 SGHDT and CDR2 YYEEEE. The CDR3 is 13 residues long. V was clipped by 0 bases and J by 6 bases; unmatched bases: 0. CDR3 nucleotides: TGTGCCAGCAGCTTGGCAGGGGGCAATGAGCAGTTCTTC. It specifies CASSLAGGNEQFF.

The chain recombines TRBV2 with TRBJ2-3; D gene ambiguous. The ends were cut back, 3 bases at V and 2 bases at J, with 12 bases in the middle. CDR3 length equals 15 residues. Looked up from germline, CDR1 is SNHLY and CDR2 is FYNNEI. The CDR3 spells CASSDPTRNTDTQYF. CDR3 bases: TGTGCCAGCAGTGACCCGACACGAAACACAGATACGCAGTATTTT.

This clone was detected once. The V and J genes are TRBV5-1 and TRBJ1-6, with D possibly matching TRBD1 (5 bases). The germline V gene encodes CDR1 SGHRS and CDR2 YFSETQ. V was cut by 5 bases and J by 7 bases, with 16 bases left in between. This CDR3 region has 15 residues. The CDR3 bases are TGCGCCAGCAGTTTTGGGACTATCGGAAATTCACCCCTCCACTTT. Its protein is CASSFGTIGNSPLHF.

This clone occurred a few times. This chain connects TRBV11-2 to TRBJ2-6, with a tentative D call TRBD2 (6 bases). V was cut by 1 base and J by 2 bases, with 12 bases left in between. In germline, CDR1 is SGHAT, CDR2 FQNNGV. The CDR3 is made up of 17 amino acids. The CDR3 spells CASSLGGGDAGANVLTF. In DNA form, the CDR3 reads TGTGCCAGCAGCTTAGGAGGCGGGGACGCTGGGGCCAACGTCCTGACTTTC.

Here the CDR3 reads CASSFSPGLAGYPYNEQFF. CDR3 DNA: TGTGCCAGTAGTTTTTCCCCGGGACTAGCGGGGTACCCCTACAATGAGCAGTTCTTC. The J gene is TRBJ2-1, the V gene TRBV19; 13 bases map to TRBD2. With V trimmed by 5 bases and J by 2 bases, 12 bases remained unmatched. This CDR3 contains 19 residues. Germline CDR1 is LNHDA and CDR2 is SQIVND (reference sequence).

CDR3 loop: CASSLGQGGGYTF. CDR3 bases: TGTGCCAGCAGCTTGGGGCAGGGAGGTGGCTACACCTTC. The chain employs TRBV5-4 and TRBJ1-2; tentative D call: TRBD1 (5 bases). The CDR3 runs 13 residues. Deletions cut 0 bases from V and 7 bases from J, with 10 bases between. CDR1 and CDR2 (germline): SGHNT, YYREEE (reference sequence).

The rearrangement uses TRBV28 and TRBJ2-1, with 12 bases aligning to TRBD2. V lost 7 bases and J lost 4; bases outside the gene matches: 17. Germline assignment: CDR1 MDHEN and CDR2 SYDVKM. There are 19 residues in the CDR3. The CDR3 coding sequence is TGTGCCAGCACTACCCCGGGCAGGACGACTAGCGGGAGATACAATGAGCAGTTCTTC. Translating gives CASTTPGRTTSGRYNEQFF.